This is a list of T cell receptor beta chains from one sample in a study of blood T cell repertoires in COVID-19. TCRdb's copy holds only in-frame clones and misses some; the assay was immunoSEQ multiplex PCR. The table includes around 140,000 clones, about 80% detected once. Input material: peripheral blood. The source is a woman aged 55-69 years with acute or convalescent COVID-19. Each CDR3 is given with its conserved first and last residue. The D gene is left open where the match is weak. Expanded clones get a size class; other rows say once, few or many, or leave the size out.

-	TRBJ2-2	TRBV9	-	TGTGCCAGCAGCGTAGCTTCACTGAACACCGGGGAGCTGTTTTTT	CASSVASLNTGELFF
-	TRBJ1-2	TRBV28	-	TGTGCCAGCACTGAGACAGCCGTCTCCGTCGGCTATGGCTACACCTTC	CASTETAVSVGYGYTF
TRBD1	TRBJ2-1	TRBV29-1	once	TGCAGCGTGGGACGGGACAGCGTCTACAATGAGCAGTTCTTC	CSVGRDSVYNEQFF
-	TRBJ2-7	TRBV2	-	TGTGCCAGCAGTGAAGGTAGGGGTCTCTACGAGCAGTACTTC	CASSEGRGLYEQYF
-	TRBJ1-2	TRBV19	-	TGTGCCAGTAGTATCGGGCAGGGCTTGGTTTTCGGTGGCTACACCTTC	CASSIGQGLVFGGYTF
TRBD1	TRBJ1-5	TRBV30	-	TGTGCCCTTGACAGGGGTGAGAGCAATCAGCCCCAGCATTTT	CALDRGESNQPQHF
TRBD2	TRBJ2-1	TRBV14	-	TGTGCCAGCAGCCAAGGTCTAGCGGGAGGGTACAATGAGCAGTTCTTC	CASSQGLAGGYNEQFF
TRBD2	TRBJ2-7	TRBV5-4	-	TGTGCCAGCAGGGACAGCGGGAGGGCATACGAGCAGTACTTC	CASRDSGRAYEQYF
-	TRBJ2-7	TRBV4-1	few	TGCGCCAGCAGCCCGGGGACTGCAACCTACGAGCAGTACTTC	CASSPGTATYEQYF
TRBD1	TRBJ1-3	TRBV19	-	TGTGCCAGTAGTATTAGTAGGGACAGTGGAAACACCATATATTTT	CASSISRDSGNTIYF
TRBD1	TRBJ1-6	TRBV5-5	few	TGTGCCAGCAGCGGGGACAGGGGTAATTCACCCCTCCACTTT	CASSGDRGNSPLHF
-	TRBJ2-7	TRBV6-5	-	TGTGCCAGCAGTTATGGGCCGATGAGTTCTACCTACGAGCAGTACTTC	CASSYGPMSSTYEQYF
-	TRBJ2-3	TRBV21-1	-	TGTGCCAGCAGCACCCCCCCCCTCCGGGACAGTACGCAGTATTTT	CASSTPPLRDSTQYF
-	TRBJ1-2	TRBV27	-	TGTGCCAGCTCGCTCAACCCACAGGGAAACTATGGCTACACCTTC	CASSLNPQGNYGYTF
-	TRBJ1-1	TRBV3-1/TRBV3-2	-	TGTGCCAGCAGCCAAGGTCGGCCGGAGGGAGCTTTCTTT	CASSQGRPEGAFF
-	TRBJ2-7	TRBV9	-	TGTGCCAGCAGCGTAGGACTGAACTACGAGCAGTACTTC	CASSVGLNYEQYF
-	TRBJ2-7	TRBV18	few	TGTGCCAGCTCACTTAATTCAGGGGAATACGAGCAGTACTTC	CASSLNSGEYEQYF
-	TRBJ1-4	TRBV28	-	TGTGCCAGCAGTTTAGCAGGGGTGGTTGGTGAAAAACTGTTTTTT	CASSLAGVVGEKLFF
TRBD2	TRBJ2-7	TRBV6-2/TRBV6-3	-	TGTGCCAGCAGCCCCAATCCCGGGACTAGCGGGCCCTATTCCTACGAGCAGTACTTC	CASSPNPGTSGPYSYEQYF
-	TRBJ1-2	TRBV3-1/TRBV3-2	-	TGTGCCAGCAGCCAAGCGGGCAGGGTTCTATCCGGCTACACCTTC	CASSQAGRVLSGYTF
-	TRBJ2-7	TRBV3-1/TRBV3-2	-	TGTGCCAGCAGCGCACGAGGCAGGGGAGAGTACGAGCAGTACTTC	CASSARGRGEYEQYF
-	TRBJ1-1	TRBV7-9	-	TGTGCCAGCAGCTTCGCTACAGGGTTGGCCACTGAAGCTTTCTTT	CASSFATGLATEAFF
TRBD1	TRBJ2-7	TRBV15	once	TGTGCCACCAGCCCAGCCTACCGACAGGGGGTCTACGAGCAGTACTTC	CATSPAYRQGVYEQYF
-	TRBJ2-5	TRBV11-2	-	TGTGCCAGCAGCTTAGGGGGGCGCCGGGAGACCCAGTACTTC	CASSLGGRRETQYF
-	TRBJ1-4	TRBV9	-	TGTGCCAGCAGCGTAGCGGGGGCTAATGAAAAACTGTTTTTT	CASSVAGANEKLFF
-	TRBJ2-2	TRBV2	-	TGTGCCAGCAGTGGGACCGGAGGGAGCGGTTCGAACACCGGGGAGCTGTTTTTT	CASSGTGGSGSNTGELFF
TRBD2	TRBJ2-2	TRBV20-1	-	TGCAGTGCTAGTCTGGCTAGCGGGAGGGCGATGGGGACCGGGGAGCTGTTTTTT	CSASLASGRAMGTGELFF
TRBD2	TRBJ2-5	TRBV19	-	TGTGCCAGTAGTATCGGTAGCGGGAGAGCCCAAGAGACCCAGTACTTC	CASSIGSGRAQETQYF
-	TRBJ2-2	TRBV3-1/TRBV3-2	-	TGTGCCAGCAGCCAAGACGAGGGCCAACTAGCCGGGGAGCTGTTTTTT	CASSQDEGQLAGELFF
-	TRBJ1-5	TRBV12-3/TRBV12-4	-	TGTGCCAGCAGTTATGTCGGCCTAGGCCAGCATTTT	CASSYVGLGQHF
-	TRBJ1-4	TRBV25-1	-	TGTGCCAGCAATCGACAGGTCGGTGAAAAACTGTTTTTT	CASNRQVGEKLFF
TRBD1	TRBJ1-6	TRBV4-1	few	TGCGCCAGCAGCCAACAAACAGGGGGCCTTTCACCCCTCCACTTT	CASSQQTGGLSPLHF
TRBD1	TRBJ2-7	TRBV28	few	TGTGCCAGCAGCTTAACGGGACAGGGACCCTACGAGCAGTACTTC	CASSLTGQGPYEQYF
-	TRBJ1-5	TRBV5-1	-	TGCGCCAGCAGCCCTGGACAGTATAGCAATCAGCCCCAGCATTTT	CASSPGQYSNQPQHF
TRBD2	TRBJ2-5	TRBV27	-	TGTGCCAGCAGTTTCGATAGCGGGAGAGCCCAAGAGACCCAGTACTTC	CASSFDSGRAQETQYF
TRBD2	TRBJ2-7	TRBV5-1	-	TGCGCCAGCAGCTTACTAGCGGGAAGTACGGGAGAGCAGTACTTC	CASSLLAGSTGEQYF
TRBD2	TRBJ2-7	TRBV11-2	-	TGTGCCAGCAGCCCGTGGACTAGTCGGGACGAGCAGTACTTC	CASSPWTSRDEQYF
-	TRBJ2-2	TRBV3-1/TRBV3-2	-	TGTGCCAGGGACTTCTCCGGGGAGCTGTTTTTT	CARDFSGELFF
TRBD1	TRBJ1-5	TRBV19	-	TGTGCCAGTAGCCTAACAGGGGCGACGATTCAGCCCCAGCATTTT	CASSLTGATIQPQHF
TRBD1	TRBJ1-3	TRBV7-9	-	TGTGCCAGCAGCCGACAGGGGCTCTCTGGAAACACCATATATTTT	CASSRQGLSGNTIYF
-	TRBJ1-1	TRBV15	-	TGTGCCACCAGCAGAGCCACAGGATTAATTGGTTGGGGAGAAGCTTTCTTT	CATSRATGLIGWGEAFF
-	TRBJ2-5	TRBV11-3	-	TGTGCCAGCAGCTTGTCCAGGGATCGTCGAGAGACCCAGTACTTC	CASSLSRDRRETQYF
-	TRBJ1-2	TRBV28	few	TGTGCCAGCAGTTTGGGGGGAGACTATGGCTACACCTTC	CASSLGGDYGYTF
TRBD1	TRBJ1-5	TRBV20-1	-	TGCAGTGCTAGTGTCGGGACAGAGAATCAGCCCCAGCATTTT	CSASVGTENQPQHF
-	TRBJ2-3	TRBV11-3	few	TGTGCCAGCAGCTTAATCTACACAGATACGCAGTATTTT	CASSLIYTDTQYF
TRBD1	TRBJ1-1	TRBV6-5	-	TGTGCCAGCAGTTCCCAGGGGGGGAACACTGAAGCTTTCTTT	CASSSQGGNTEAFF
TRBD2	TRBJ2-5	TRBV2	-	TGTGCCAGCAGTAGGACTAGCGCACAAGAGACCCAGTACTTC	CASSRTSAQETQYF
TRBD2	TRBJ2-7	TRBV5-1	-	TGCGCCAGCAGCTTTAGCGGGAACAACGAGCAGTACTTC	CASSFSGNNEQYF
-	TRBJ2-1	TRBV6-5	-	TGTGCCAGCAGTTACTACCCCCTCTACAGAGACAATGAGCAGTTCTTC	CASSYYPLYRDNEQFF
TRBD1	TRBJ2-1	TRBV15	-	TGTGCCACCAGCGGGGGACAGGGGATGGCCAATGAGCAGTTCTTC	CATSGGQGMANEQFF
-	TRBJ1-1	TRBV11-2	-	TGTGCCAGCAGCTTTCTCACATGGAACACTGAAGCTTTCTTT	CASSFLTWNTEAFF
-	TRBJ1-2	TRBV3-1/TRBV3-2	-	TGTGCCAGCAGCCAACTTGAGGGGGGGTATGGCTACACCTTC	CASSQLEGGYGYTF
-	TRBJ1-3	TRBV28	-	TGTGCCAGCAGCTCTGACATTGGAAACACCATATATTTT	CASSSDIGNTIYF
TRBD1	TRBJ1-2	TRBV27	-	TGTGCCAGCAGTTTGGGACAGGGCTATGGCTACACCTTC	CASSLGQGYGYTF
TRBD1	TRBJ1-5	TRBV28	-	TGTGCCAGCAGGGACAGGGAAAGCAATCAGCCCCAGCATTTT	CASRDRESNQPQHF